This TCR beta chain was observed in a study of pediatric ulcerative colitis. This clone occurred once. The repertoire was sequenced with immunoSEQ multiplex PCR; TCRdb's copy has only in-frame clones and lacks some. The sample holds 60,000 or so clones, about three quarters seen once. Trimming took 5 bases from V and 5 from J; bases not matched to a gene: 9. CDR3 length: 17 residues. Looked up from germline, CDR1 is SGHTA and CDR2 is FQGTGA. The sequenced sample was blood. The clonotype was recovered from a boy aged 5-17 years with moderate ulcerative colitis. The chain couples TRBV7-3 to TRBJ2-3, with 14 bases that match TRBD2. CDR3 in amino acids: CASSPGLAGGLLDTQYF. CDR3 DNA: TGTGCCAGCAGCCCAGGACTAGCGGGAGGATTATTAGATACGCAGTATTTT.